These T cell receptor beta chains were read from a single sample in a study of T cells after yellow fever vaccination. TCRdb ran MiXCR on the 5' RACE reads and lists one entry per CDR3 protein. The sample comprises more than 55,000 distinct CDR3 sequences, 6.5% to 8% of which are singletons, and less than 40% rests with the top ten. Sequenced material: CD8+ T cells sorted from PBMCs, taken 15 days after the yellow fever booster vaccination. These receptors were taken from a man aged 30-40 years who received the YFV17D yellow fever vaccine. Each CDR3 is given with its conserved first and last residue. D genes are given only for firm matches. Clone size, where shown, is once, few, many, or a class for clones that have expanded.

J gene	clone size	V gene	D gene	CDR3 protein	CDR3 DNA
TRBJ2-2	many	TRBV24-1	.	CATREAEGTGELFF	TGTGCCACTAGGGAGGCAGAAGGCACCGGGGAGCTGTTTTTT
TRBJ2-5	many	TRBV7-2	TRBD2	CASSPSGLELETQYF	TGTGCCAGCAGTCCTAGCGGGCTAGAATTAGAGACCCAGTACTTC
TRBJ2-5	many	TRBV6-5	.	CASSPGETQYF	TGTGCCAGCAGCCCGGGGGAGACCCAGTACTTC
TRBJ2-3	few	TRBV6-1	.	CASSGQKPTDTQYF	TGTGCCAGCAGTGGTCAGAAACCCACAGATACGCAGTATTTT
TRBJ1-3	many	TRBV7-9	.	CASSFPVNDSGNTIYF	TGTGCCAGCAGCTTTCCAGTAAACGACTCTGGAAACACCATATATTTT
TRBJ2-7	.	TRBV9	TRBD2	CASSDGLEFSYEQYF	TGTGCCAGCAGCGATGGACTAGAGTTCTCCTACGAGCAGTACTTC
TRBJ2-7	few	TRBV7-6	.	CASSSQGGASSYEQYF	TGTGCCAGCAGCTCCCAAGGAGGAGCGAGCTCCTACGAGCAGTACTTC
TRBJ1-2	many	TRBV7-9	.	CASSPWQVEYGYTF	TGTGCCAGCAGCCCCTGGCAGGTGGAGTATGGCTACACCTTC
TRBJ2-7	many	TRBV19	TRBD2	CASLSGSYEQYF	TGTGCCAGTCTCAGCGGGAGTTACGAGCAGTACTTC
TRBJ2-5	many	TRBV7-2	.	CGGGETQYF	TGTGGAGGAGGCGAGACCCAGTACTTC
TRBJ2-5	many	TRBV19	.	CASSIRQTQYF	TGTGCCAGTAGTATCCGTCAGACCCAGTACTTC
TRBJ1-4	many	TRBV7-8	TRBD1	CASSLVITGEVEITNEKLFF	TGTGCCAGCAGCTTAGTCATAACAGGGGAGGTTGAAATAACTAATGAAAAACTGTTTTTT
TRBJ2-6	many	TRBV11-2	.	CASSNPQNSYSGANVLTF	TGTGCCAGCAGCAATCCACAGAACTCGTACTCTGGGGCCAACGTCCTGACTTTC
TRBJ2-1	many	TRBV20-1	TRBD2	CSAKGAGVGNEQFF	TGCAGTGCTAAAGGAGCGGGAGTTGGCAATGAGCAGTTCTTC
TRBJ1-2	many	TRBV6-5	.	CASSSGLNYGYTF	TGTGCCAGCAGTTCCGGACTAAACTATGGCTACACCTTC
TRBJ2-1	few	TRBV9	.	CASSVGDLRGYEQFF	TGTGCCAGCAGCGTAGGGGATCTCCGTGGGTATGAGCAGTTCTTC
TRBJ2-3	many	TRBV4-3	TRBD2	CASSQAGTRSSDTQYF	TGCGCCAGCAGCCAAGCCGGGACTAGAAGTTCGGATACGCAGTATTTT
TRBJ2-7	many	TRBV5-1	TRBD1	CASSLGQGSDEQYF	TGCGCCAGCAGCTTGGGACAGGGTTCCGACGAGCAGTACTTC
TRBJ2-2	many	TRBV6-1	TRBD2	CATLPGGPNTGELFF	TGTGCCACCTTACCGGGGGGGCCGAACACCGGGGAGCTGTTTTTT
TRBJ2-7	few	TRBV4-3	.	CASSQESVGALYEQYF	TGCGCCAGCAGCCAAGAATCGGTCGGGGCCCTCTACGAGCAGTACTTC
TRBJ2-1	many	TRBV29-1	.	CSACRDANYNEQFF	TGCAGCGCGTGCCGGGACGCGAACTACAATGAGCAGTTCTTC
TRBJ2-5	many	TRBV5-6	.	CASSRGETQYF	TGTGCCAGCAGCCGGGGGGAGACCCAGTACTTC
TRBJ1-1	many	TRBV5-1	TRBD1	CASSVGGQGGTEAFF	TGCGCCAGCAGCGTGGGGGGACAGGGGGGCACTGAAGCTTTCTTT
TRBJ2-7	many	TRBV21-1	.	CASRGPGLAGGPYEQYF	TGTGCCAGCAGGGGACCGGGACTAGCGGGAGGTCCCTACGAGCAGTACTTC
TRBJ2-1	many	TRBV5-3	.	CARSQTGVEQFF	TGTGCCAGAAGTCAGACTGGGGTTGAGCAGTTCTTC
TRBJ2-1	few	TRBV30	.	CAWSTEQAAEQFF	TGTGCCTGGAGTACAGAGCAGGCCGCTGAGCAGTTCTTC
TRBJ2-1	many	TRBV7-2	TRBD1	CASSLARVTGGRNEQFF	TGTGCCAGCAGCTTAGCCAGAGTGACAGGGGGTAGGAATGAGCAGTTCTTC
TRBJ1-2	many	TRBV5-1	.	CASTGWTDGEGYTF	TGCGCCAGCACCGGATGGACGGACGGGGAAGGCTACACCTTC
TRBJ2-7	many	TRBV12-3/TRBV12-4	TRBD2	CASSGIAGLGEQYF	TGTGCCAGCAGTGGGATAGCGGGCCTCGGCGAGCAGTACTTC
TRBJ2-1	.	TRBV20-1	.	CSARDLRTEYHEQFF	TGCAGTGCTAGAGATCTCAGGACTGAGTACCATGAGCAGTTCTTC
TRBJ1-2	.	TRBV19	TRBD1	CASSIQGASGYTF	TGTGCCAGTAGTATCCAGGGGGCCAGTGGCTACACCTTC
TRBJ2-1	many	TRBV7-9	.	CASSLAFGSEQFF	TGTGCCAGCAGCTTAGCCTTCGGGAGTGAGCAGTTCTTC
TRBJ2-5	many	TRBV23-1	TRBD1	CASIPLQGRETQYF	TGCGCCAGCATCCCATTACAGGGGAGAGAGACCCAGTACTTC
TRBJ2-3	many	TRBV29-1	.	CSVNTDTQYF	TGCAGCGTCAACACAGATACGCAGTATTTT
TRBJ2-7	many	TRBV29-1	.	CSVVGPQSDEQYF	TGCAGCGTTGTGGGACCCCAAAGCGACGAGCAGTACTTC
TRBJ2-2	many	TRBV29-1	TRBD1	CSVEDVTGGLTGELFF	TGCAGCGTTGAAGACGTGACAGGGGGCTTAACCGGGGAGCTGTTTTTT
TRBJ2-5	.	TRBV20-1	.	CSADPIGRDQETQYF	TGCAGTGCAGACCCGATAGGAAGGGACCAAGAGACCCAGTACTTC
TRBJ2-5	many	TRBV29-1	.	CSVEPAGTTYF	TGCAGCGTTGAGCCAGCGGGGACAACGTACTTC
TRBJ2-2	many	TRBV20-1	TRBD1	CSASPMDRGLIGELFF	TGCAGTGCTAGCCCGATGGACAGGGGGCTCATCGGGGAGCTGTTTTTT
TRBJ2-7	many	TRBV29-1	TRBD2	CSVEGLDLGEQYF	TGCAGCGTTGAGGGACTAGATCTCGGCGAGCAGTACTTC
TRBJ2-7	few	TRBV29-1	TRBD1	CSVESNRGDYEQYF	TGCAGCGTTGAATCCAACAGGGGCGACTACGAGCAGTACTTC
TRBJ2-7	few	TRBV5-4	TRBD1	CASSFVGQGPHEQYF	TGTGCCAGCAGCTTCGTGGGACAGGGCCCACACGAGCAGTACTTC
TRBJ2-3	few	TRBV13	TRBD1	CASTTTAIPDRGLIDTQYF	TGTGCCAGCACCACCACAGCTATCCCAGACAGGGGGCTGATAGATACGCAGTATTTT
TRBJ1-1	few	TRBV5-1	.	CASSGGNTEAFF	TGCGCCAGCAGCGGGGGAAACACTGAAGCTTTCTTT
TRBJ2-1	many	TRBV12-3/TRBV12-4	.	CASSSIVAGEQFF	TGTGCCAGCAGTTCTATTGTCGCTGGTGAGCAGTTCTTC
TRBJ2-7	many	TRBV4-1	.	CASSQFASSDEQYF	TGCGCCAGCAGCCAGTTTGCTAGCTCGGACGAGCAGTACTTC
TRBJ2-5	.	TRBV27	TRBD2	CASSLGTGLAVGETQYF	TGTGCCAGCAGTTTAGGGACCGGACTAGCCGTAGGAGAGACCCAGTACTTC
TRBJ2-1	many	TRBV9	.	CASSVEGSYNEQFF	TGTGCCAGCAGCGTGGAGGGCTCCTACAATGAGCAGTTCTTC